The sequence of this T cell receptor (beta chain) was determined in a study of blood T cell repertoires in COVID-19. As for the study in general: Sample material is recorded as cDNA or gDNA derived from T cells, B-cell-depleted T cells, or PBMCs.

Only one count was recorded for this clone. Ages ranged from about 18 to 89 years, with residence in about two dozen US areas. Participants were placed into cohorts based on the clinical history they reported. Resolution of symptoms, clearance, or two negative PCRs was present in recovered Cohort 3 donors. Assay used: immunoSEQ multiplex PCR; TCRdb lists only in-frame clones, some missing. The data show about 150,000 clones, around four fifths seen once. This CDR3 spans 13 amino acids. Germline V CDR1 and CDR2: MNHEY, SVGAGI. Trimming removed 2 bases at V and 8 bases at J, with 12 bases between. This clonotype was obtained from a man aged 50-60 years who had recovered from COVID-19. The chain recombines TRBV6-5 with TRBJ1-2; D gene uncertain. The sample consisted of PBMCs or T cells enriched from blood (not recorded which). This CDR3 is CASSYRVGAGYTF. Written as DNA, the CDR3 is TGTGCCAGCAGTTACAGGGTGGGAGCGGGCTACACCTTC.